Below are 29 T cell receptor beta chains sequenced from a single sample in a study of Ad26.COV2.S vaccination and SARS-CoV-2 variants. Treatment given: around 19 received Ad26.COV2.S at low or high dose, single or two shots; about 5 received placebo; per-sample allocation not given. Vaccine and placebo recipients were sampled on day 63 after the first injection. The repertoire was sequenced with immunoSEQ multiplex PCR; TCRdb's copy has only in-frame clones and lacks some. This sample has fewer than 400,000 clones, with about nine tenths found just once. Sequenced material: peripheral blood, taken in a trial of Ad26.COV2.S vaccine versus placebo. The receptors were gathered from a person between 18 and 59 years old who received the Ad26.COV2.S COVID-19 vaccine or a placebo.

CDR3 amino acids: CASSVQEHEQYF. CDR3 nucleotides: TGTGCCAGCAGCGTACAGGAACACGAGCAGTACTTC. This chain connects TRBV11-2 to TRBJ2-7; perhaps TRBD1 as D (5 bases). Between the trimmed V and J ends, which lost 5 bases and 5 bases, there was a span of 10 bases. CDR1 and CDR2 (germline): SGHAT, FQNNGV. The length of the CDR3 is 12 residues.

The chain employs TRBV27 and TRBJ2-1; maybe TRBD1 (6 bases). Trimming took 0 bases from V and 4 from J, leaving 10 bases between them. CDR1 is MNHEY, CDR2 SMNVEV, per germline (reference sequence). The CDR3 loop spans 15 amino acids. CDR3 region: CASSLSEGGYNEQFF. CDR3 in DNA: TGTGCCAGCAGTTTATCGGAAGGGGGTTACAATGAGCAGTTCTTC.

This clone is a singleton in its sample. This chain links TRBV11-3 with TRBJ2-5; 7 nucleotides line up with TRBD1. In germline, CDR1 is SGHNT, CDR2 YENEEA. The CDR3 has 13 amino acids. J gave up 3 bases and V 4 bases, and 2 bases lay outside the gene matches. The chain's CDR3 is CASSSGQKETQYF. CDR3 sequence (DNA): TGTGCCAGCAGCTCGGGACAGAAAGAGACCCAGTACTTC.

The V and J genes are TRBV7-9 and TRBJ1-6; tentatively, D is TRBD1 (6 bases). Germline-derived CDR1 and CDR2 are SEHNR and FQNEAQ (reference sequence). The ends were cut back, 4 bases at V and 8 bases at J, with 18 bases in the middle. CDR3 length equals 16 residues. The CDR3 sequence: CASSSEGWGLDSPLHF. CDR3 nucleotide sequence: TGTGCCAGCAGCTCCGAGGGGTGGGGGCTCGATTCACCCCTCCACTTT.

This chain uses TRBV18 with TRBJ1-2, with D uncertain. The length of the CDR3 is 12 residues. V was clipped by 0 bases and J by 7 bases, with 6 bases between them. Germline CDR1 KGHSH, CDR2 LQKENI. The CDR3 loop reads CASSPPSGGYTF. The CDR3 DNA reads as TGTGCCAGCTCACCACCGAGCGGTGGCTACACCTTC.

This clone occurred many times. The V and J genes are TRBV27 and TRBJ1-6; 7 bases line up with TRBD1. Germline V CDR1 and CDR2: MNHEY, SMNVEV (reference sequence). With 3 bases clipped from V and 4 bases from J, the junction kept 3 bases outside the gene matches. The CDR3 covers 15 residues. CDR3 DNA: TGTGCCAGCAGTTTTGCAGGGGGTTATAATTCACCCCTCCACTTT. This codes for CASSFAGGYNSPLHF.

The rearrangement joins TRBV3-1 (or the pseudogene TRBV3-2) to TRBJ2-7, with D unclear. CDR1 and CDR2 from the germline V gene are LGHDT and YNNKEL (reference sequence). V lost 1 base, J lost 7 bases, and 5 bases lay in between. The CDR3 contains 11 residues. CDR3 in amino acids: CASSQVSEQYF. CDR3 nucleotide sequence: TGTGCCAGCAGCCAAGTGTCGGAGCAGTACTTC.

The J gene is TRBJ1-2, the V gene TRBV7-9, with D hard to call. V was trimmed by 5 bases and J by 1 base, leaving 11 bases between them. The germline V gene has CDR1 SEHNR and CDR2 FQNEAQ (reference sequence). This CDR3 region has 14 residues. For the CDR3, the DNA is TGTGCCAGCAGCCACTCCAATAGTAACTATGGCTACACCTTC. Amino acid sequence: CASSHSNSNYGYTF.

The gene calls are TRBV5-1 and TRBJ2-7; D perhaps matches TRBD1 (6 bases). Trimming removed 5 bases from V and 1 base from J, with 10 bases in between. Germline CDR1 and CDR2: SGHRS and YFSETQ. The CDR3 is 13 amino acids. In DNA, the CDR3 is TGCGCCAGCAGAACAGGGTCTTCCTACGAGCAGTACTTC. It yields the protein CASRTGSSYEQYF.

This rearrangement joins TRBV2 to TRBJ2-1; maybe TRBD1 (6 bases). V shed 6 bases and J shed 7 bases, with 19 bases lying between them. Germline loops: CDR1 SNHLY, CDR2 FYNNEI. This CDR3 is 15 amino acids long. The CDR3 sequence: CASRNRDTEGNEQFF. CDR3 sequence (DNA): TGTGCCAGCAGAAACCGGGACACCGAAGGTAATGAGCAGTTCTTC. Together with reference TRBV2 and TRBJ2-1, the CDR3 gives the full variable domain: EPEVTQTPSHQVTQMGQEVILRCVPISNHLYFYWYRQILGQKVEFLVSFYNNEISEKSEIFDDQFSVERPDGSNFTLKIRSTKLEDSAMYFCASRNRDTEGNEQFFGPGTRLTVL.

The V gene is TRBV3-1 (or the pseudogene TRBV3-2), the J gene TRBJ2-7; D is unclear. This CDR3 contains 13 residues. CDR1 is LGHDT, CDR2 YNNKEL, per germline (reference sequence). V gave up 4 bases and J gave up 6 bases, with 13 bases separating them. The CDR3: CASSPFSVGEQYF. Written as DNA, the CDR3 is TGTGCCAGCAGCCCTTTTTCCGTAGGCGAGCAGTACTTC.

The rearrangement links TRBV19 to TRBJ1-4; 8 positions agree with TRBD1. The CDR3 is 14 amino acids. Germline CDR1 LNHDA, CDR2 SQIVND (reference sequence). The junction had 5 bases not matched to a gene; V was cut back by 3 bases and J by 8 bases. The DNA of the CDR3 is TGTGCCAGTAGTATCCGACAGGGGAGAGAAAAACTGTTTTTT. This translates into CASSIRQGREKLFF.

V is TRBV12-3 or TRBV12-4 and J is TRBJ1-1; D may be TRBD1 (6 bases). Between the trimmed V and J ends, which lost 6 bases and 7 bases, there was a span of 15 bases. The CDR3 has 13 amino acids. DNA of the CDR3: TGTGCCAGCAGCTCAGGGGTTCGAAGTGAAGCTTTCTTT. Translated, it gives CASSSGVRSEAFF.

This sequence joins TRBV25-1 and TRBJ1-2; D gene uncertain. Germline loops: CDR1 MGHDK, CDR2 SYGVNS. The CDR3 has 12 amino acids. Trimming left V 2 bases short and J 8 bases short, with 9 bases between. This CDR3 is CASSEAQGGYTF. The CDR3 DNA sequence: TGTGCCAGCAGTGAAGCGCAAGGGGGCTACACCTTC.

V and J are TRBV7-9 and TRBJ2-1, with TRBD2 identical over 10 bases. The CDR3 extends over 15 amino acids. Losses at the gene ends were 6 bases for V and 7 bases for J; bases not matched to a gene: 9. Germline-derived CDR1 and CDR2 are SEHNR and FQNEAQ (reference sequence). The CDR3 loop reads CASRSSGGAGNEQFF. The CDR3 DNA reads as TGTGCCAGCAGATCAAGCGGGGGGGCCGGAAATGAGCAGTTCTTC.

The chain has TRBV19 and TRBJ1-1; no reliable D call. V was pared by 10 bases and J by 10 bases, with 13 bases between. The CDR3 runs to 10 residues. Germline V gene data show CDR1 as LNHDA and CDR2 as SQIVND (reference sequence). CDR3 DNA: TGTGCCACGGGAGAGGGTGCAGCTTTCTTT. Amino acids: CATGEGAAFF. Looking up the rest from reference TRBV19 and TRBJ1-1 gives the full variable domain: DGGITQSPKYLFRKEGQNVTLSCEQNLNHDAMYWYRQDPGQGLRLIYYSQIVNDFQKGDIAEGYSVSREKKESFPLTVTSAQKNPTAFYLCATGEGAAFFGQGTRLTVV.

The DNA for the CDR3 is TGTGCCAGCAGTTACTCTGGGAGGCCCAATGAAGCTTTCTTT. It specifies CASSYSGRPNEAFF. This chain links TRBV6-2 or TRBV6-3 with TRBJ1-1; D uncertain. Germline V CDR1 and CDR2: MNHEY, SVGEGT. The CDR3 runs to 14 residues. V was clipped by 0 bases and J by 7 bases, with 12 bases between them.

The gene calls are TRBV28 and TRBJ2-1; D unresolved. Trimming cost V 7 bases and J 0 bases, with 10 bases left between them. The CDR3 length is 14 residues. CDR1 and CDR2 from the germline V gene are MDHEN and SYDVKM. The DNA of the CDR3 is TGTGCCAGCACAGCAATTCTCTCCTACAATGAGCAGTTCTTC. The encoded protein is CASTAILSYNEQFF.

This chain uses TRBV7-9 with TRBJ1-4; 9 bases line up with TRBD1. Looked up from germline, CDR1 is SEHNR and CDR2 is FQNEAQ (reference sequence). V lost 5 bases to trimming and J lost 6 bases; unmatched junction nucleotides: 4. This CDR3 has 14 residues. The CDR3 DNA reads as TGTGCCAGCAGCCCCGGGACAGGGTATGAAAAACTGTTTTTT. This translates into CASSPGTGYEKLFF.

V and J are TRBV2 and TRBJ2-5; D is perhaps TRBD2 (5 bases). The CDR3 has 13 amino acids. V lost 5 bases, J lost 0 bases, and 7 bases lay in between. Germline lookup yields CDR1 SNHLY and CDR2 FYNNEI. The CDR3 DNA reads TGTGCCAGCAGTCGGGAATACCAAGAGACCCAGTACTTC. Its translation: CASSREYQETQYF.

Notes on this clone: The junction shows a germline mismatch at one end, possibly a read error. The V and J genes are TRBV5-5 and TRBJ2-2; D may be TRBD1 (6 bases). This CDR3 is built from 13 residues. Germline V gene data show CDR1 as SGHKS and CDR2 as YYEKEE (reference sequence). CDR3 coding DNA: TGTGCCAGCAGCTCAACAGGGTTCCGGGGAGCTGTTTTT. Translated: CASSSTGFRGAVF.

CDR3 DNA sequence: TGTGCCAGCAGTGAAGCTCGGGGCGGCAGCTCTGGAAACACCATATATTTT. Translating it yields CASSEARGGSSGNTIYF. The V call is TRBV6-1, the J call TRBJ1-3; the D gene is possibly TRBD1 (5 bases). Germline CDR1 MNHNS, CDR2 SASEGT. The CDR3 runs 17 residues. Trimming shortened V by 0 bases and J by 0 bases, and 12 bases separated the two germline ends.

This chain joins TRBV12-3 or TRBV12-4 and TRBJ1-6; unclear D gene. The CDR3 extends over 13 amino acids. V shed 3 bases and J shed 8 bases, with 8 bases lying between them. In DNA form, the CDR3 reads TGTGCCAGCAGTTTCACGCGAGATTCACCCCTCCACTTT. Translated, it gives CASSFTRDSPLHF.

V usage is TRBV6-1 and J usage is TRBJ1-1; D ambiguous. Germline CDR1 is MNHNS and CDR2 is SASEGT. Trimming stripped 0 bases from V and 3 bases from J, with 14 bases between. This CDR3 contains 16 residues. DNA for the CDR3: TGTGCCAGCAGTGAAGCAAGACTCCTAAGCGACACTGAAGCTTTCTTT. Encoded protein: CASSEARLLSDTEAFF.

The rearrangement links TRBV7-9 to TRBJ1-1; D possibly corresponds to TRBD1 (6 bases). V gave up 5 bases and J gave up 0 bases, with 10 bases separating them. The CDR3 length is 14 residues. Germline CDR1 is SEHNR and CDR2 is FQNEAQ (reference sequence). The CDR3 region is CASSPDSMNTEAFF. The DNA of the CDR3 is TGTGCCAGCAGCCCGGACAGTATGAACACTGAAGCTTTCTTT.

The rearrangement joins TRBV6-2 or TRBV6-3 to TRBJ2-3, with unresolved D. Germline loops: CDR1 MNHEY, CDR2 SVGEGT. Trimming left V 2 bases short and J 6 bases short, with 15 bases between. This CDR3 is built from 15 residues. This chain's CDR3 is CASSYPSPLLDTQYF. The CDR3, as DNA: TGTGCCAGCAGTTACCCAAGCCCCCTTCTGGATACGCAGTATTTT.

The rearrangement uses TRBV2 and TRBJ1-3; a possible D gene is TRBD1 (6 bases). This CDR3 spans 14 amino acids. CDR1 and CDR2 from the germline V gene are SNHLY and FYNNEI. Between the trimmed V and J ends, which lost 6 bases and 4 bases, there was a span of 13 bases. CDR3 residues: CASRSRTAGNTIYF. Here the CDR3 DNA reads TGTGCCAGCAGATCCCGGACAGCCGGAAACACCATATATTTT.

A single count supports this clone. This chain joins TRBV13 and TRBJ1-2; possibly TRBD1 for D (5 bases). In germline, CDR1 is PRHDT, CDR2 FYEKMQ (reference sequence). The CDR3 length is 13 residues. Trimming removed 2 bases from V and 7 bases from J, with 11 bases in between. CDR3 sequence reads: CASSLRGDGGYTF. Written as DNA, the CDR3 is TGTGCCAGCAGCTTAAGAGGGGATGGTGGCTACACCTTC.

This sequence joins TRBV5-8 and TRBJ2-5; D is perhaps TRBD2 (5 bases). V lost 2 bases and J 5 bases, leaving 19 bases between the germline ends. The germline V gene encodes CDR1 SGHTS and CDR2 YDEGEE. This CDR3 spans 16 amino acids. CDR3 coding DNA: TGTGCCAGCAGCTTCGGGAACACGGGGAGCGAGGAGACCCAGTACTTC. Translated, it gives CASSFGNTGSEETQYF.